These 12 T cell receptor beta chains were sequenced from one sample in a study of CD8+CD57+ T cells in acquired aplastic anemia. TCR beta VDJ and CDR3 profiles were obtained from a genomic DNA template. MiXCR was run by TCRdb on the reads, yielding one entry per CDR3 protein. Among 450,000 to 600,000 distinct CDR3 sequences, about a third were seen once, and the ten largest hold less than 1%. Sequencing was done on patients that had shown CD8+CD57+ cell expansion by flow cytometry. Source material: sorted CD4+, CD8+, or CD8+CD57+ T cells (not recorded which) from PBMCs. The receptors derive from a human donor with aplastic anemia.

This clonotype came up many times. The chain is built from TRBV29-1 and TRBJ2-5, with 7 bases fitting TRBD2. J lost 1 base, V lost 1 base, and 0 bases had no gene match. The CDR3 is made up of 13 amino acids. Germline CDR1 and CDR2: SQVTM and ANQGSEA. The CDR3 here is CSVEVAGQETQYF. CDR3 DNA sequence: TGCAGCGTTGAAGTAGCGGGCCAAGAGACCCAGTACTTC.

The chain has TRBV11-2 and TRBJ2-1; D perhaps matches TRBD2 (6 bases). Germline lookup yields CDR1 SGHAT and CDR2 FQNNGV. The V end was cut by 5 bases, the J end by 1 base, with 12 bases between. This CDR3 comprises 15 residues. DNA of the CDR3: TGTGCCAGCAGCGCCTGGACTAATTCCTACAATGAGCAGTTCTTC. This gives the protein CASSAWTNSYNEQFF.

This clonotype was detected a few times. The chain has TRBV9 and TRBJ2-7; 12 bases are shared with TRBD2. The CDR3 is made up of 16 amino acids. CDR1 and CDR2 (germline): SGDLS, YYNGEE. Trimming took 4 bases from V and 5 from J; bases not matched to a gene: 10. In DNA, the CDR3 is TGTGCCAGCAGCCCCAACGCCAGGACTAGCGGGGACGAGCAGTACTTC. Translating gives CASSPNARTSGDEQYF.

This clonotype has only a few counts. The chain carries TRBV2 and TRBJ2-4; D remains ambiguous. Trimming stripped 0 bases from V and 0 bases from J, with 9 bases between. The CDR3 spans 16 residues. Per the germline V gene, CDR1 is SNHLY and CDR2 is FYNNEI. The CDR3 loop is CASSEALILAKNIQYF. The CDR3 DNA follows: TGTGCCAGCAGTGAAGCTCTCATTCTAGCCAAAAACATTCAGTACTTC.

The chain couples TRBV30 to TRBJ2-7, with 9 bases matching TRBD1. The V segment lost 7 bases and the J segment 0 bases; nucleotides outside the gene matches: 10. CDR3 size: 15 residues. Germline assignment: CDR1 GTSNPN and CDR2 SVGIG (reference sequence). The DNA of the CDR3 is TGTGCCTTTTCCGGGACAGGGCGCTCCTCCTACGAGCAGTACTTC. Translated, it gives CAFSGTGRSSYEQYF.

In its sample, this clonotype was seen many times. This chain links TRBV6-1 with TRBJ1-2; 10 bases map to TRBD1. The V gene's germline CDR1 is MNHNS and CDR2 SASEGT. This CDR3 contains 13 residues. Unmatched junction bases numbered 4, after V lost 4 bases and J lost 8 bases. CDR3 region: CASSAGTGVGYTF. CDR3 DNA: TGTGCCAGCAGTGCCGGGACAGGGGTCGGCTACACCTTC.

This clonotype was found many times. The genes are TRBV20-1 and TRBJ2-7, with D possibly TRBD2 on 6 matching bases. The CDR3 consists of 16 residues. CDR1 and CDR2 (germline): DFQATT, SNEGSKA (reference sequence). V lost 6 bases to trimming and J lost 3 bases, with 24 bases between them. CDR3 nucleotides: TGCAGTGCCCTTACCTCAGTCGGGACTCCATTCTACGAGCAGTACTTC. Translation: CSALTSVGTPFYEQYF.

This clonotype has a count of ten or more. V gene TRBV9 combines with J gene TRBJ2-7; D uncertain. V lost 4 bases, J lost 6 bases, and 14 bases lay in between. This CDR3 is built from 13 residues. Germline V gene sequence: CDR1 SGDLS, CDR2 YYNGEE. CDR3 region: CASSPAGDLEQYF. CDR3 nucleotide sequence: TGTGCCAGCAGCCCCGCCGGCGATCTCGAGCAGTACTTC. Using reference TRBV9 and TRBJ2-7 for the parts outside the CDR3, the full variable domain is DSGVTQTPKHLITATGQRVTLRCSPRSGDLSVYWYQQSLDQGLQFLIQYYNGEERAKGNILERFSAQQFPDLHSELNLSSLELGDSALYFCASSPAGDLEQYFGPGTRLTVT.

This sequence joins TRBV10-3 and TRBJ1-2, with D possibly TRBD1 on 6 matching bases. CDR1 and CDR2 (germline): ENHRY, SYGVKD. The CDR3 consists of 13 residues. The V end was cut by 3 bases, the J end by 8 bases, with 13 bases between. Here the CDR3 DNA reads TGTGCCATCAGTGAAACGGGGGCGGAGGGCTACACCTTC. It is translated as CAISETGAEGYTF.

CDR3 sequence: CASSQDSLLAGGNEQFF. DNA for the CDR3: TGTGCCAGCAGCCAAGATTCGTTACTAGCGGGAGGAAATGAGCAGTTCTTC. This sequence joins TRBV14 and TRBJ2-1; 12 nucleotides agree with TRBD2. The CDR3 extends over 17 amino acids. The trim removed 0 bases at V and 7 bases at J, leaving 7 bases unmatched. Germline CDR1 reads SGHDN; CDR2 reads FVKESK.

The rearrangement joins TRBV7-8 to TRBJ2-5; 9 bases are shared with TRBD1. From germline, CDR1 is SGHVS and CDR2 FQNEAQ. After removal of 4 bases from V and 3 bases from J, the junction contained 9 bases not matched to a gene. The CDR3 sequence is 16 residues long. The CDR3 nucleotides read TGTGCCAGCAGCTCGCACCCCCGGGACAGGGAAGAGACCCAGTACTTC. As protein: CASSSHPRDREETQYF.

A remark on this clonotype: Since a much larger clone is just one base distant, this may be a read error. The rearrangement joins TRBV5-1 to TRBJ1-6; 7 bases are shared with TRBD1. Germline V lookup: CDR1 SGHRS, CDR2 YFSETQ. Trimming removed 7 bases from V and 9 bases from J; junction bases left unmatched: 10. The CDR3 contains 14 residues. CDR3 in amino acids: CASGERQGVSPLHF. CDR3 sequence (DNA): TGCGCCAGCGGAGAGAGACAGGGTGTTTCACCCCTCCACTTT.